The T cell receptor (beta chain) under discussion was sequenced for a study of cytomegalovirus exposure and HLA in healthy donors (TCRdb year 2017). About the investigation overall: An earlier analysis of several hundred of the donors reported around 280 Gb of sequence data and some 110 million unique TCR beta sequences obtained from around 170 million T cells. Roughly 300 gigabases of sequencing data and 80 million or so unique TCR sequences were included in an early release covering 550 to 800 HLA-typed donors. Of the approximately 400 genotyped donors, over 80% were placed in the genetic ancestry cluster associated with self-reported Caucasian donors. The study aimed to test whether signatures of past pathogen exposure could be identified by cataloging public T cell receptors. Using immunosequencing, the study profiled T cell repertoires from around 680 subjects and related those repertoires to cytomegalovirus serostatus. A separate validation cohort of more than 100 different subjects was used in addition to the roughly 700-subject first cohort. To predict cytomegalovirus infection status, the study combined high-throughput TCR immunosequencing, statistical association of individual TCRs with disease status, and machine learning. In a later analysis, previously published TCR beta repertoires from several hundred donors were re-analyzed and high-resolution HLA genotyping was added so that TCR occurrence patterns could be studied. The later analysis used no new phenotypic data to find candidate immune exposures, relying instead on TCR beta sequences and their occurrence across donors. An earlier analysis of roughly 580 of the donors used high-throughput TCR beta sequencing to judge whether each TCR beta V gene segment behaved as functional or pseudogenic. Donor age, sex, ethnicity and CMV serostatus were compiled together with the repertoire data. In a later genetic analysis, genome-wide SNP genotypes for about 60% of the 666 donors were used, and that subset was treated as a discovery cohort. Every repertoire in the discovery cohort had been generated on one and the same sequencing platform. Class I and class II HLA loci were covered by the typing at four-digit resolution. The number of donors typed differed by locus, with about 629-640 for A, B, C, DRB1 and DQB1, roughly 520 for DQA1, about 610 for DPA1, and 472 for DPB1. A few DR-DQ haplotypes were treated as single units for association and clustering because of strong linkage in the cohort. Among 398 genotyped donors of the cohort, an average of 235,054 unique TCR beta nucleotide sequences were sequenced per donor, around 18% of them non-productive. What the authors observed across the whole study: A later analysis associated around 16,000 TCR beta sequences with specific HLA alleles at a false discovery rate of 0.05. Because HLA typing was unavailable for some donors at each locus, only the typed subset was used in association tests. The earlier analysis of some 560 of the donors excluded 15 to 20 rarely observed V segments, including chromosome 9 orphons, because counts were too low. Immune exposure information for the cohort was limited to CMV serostatus. Roughly uniform sequencing depth across donors was assumed in presence/absence analyses, although this assumption may not hold. A group of highly shared sequence variants was considered likely to be a technical artifact of the sequencing pipeline. A further reported finding was that TCR beta sequences accurately predicted the HLA-A and HLA-B alleles for most subjects in the first cohort. Strong co-occurrence of HLA alleles, especially DR and DQ, made assigning TCR associations to individual alleles difficult. In a later analysis, TCR association rates were found to vary across HLA loci, with the most associated TCRs seen for DRB1 alleles and the fewest for HLA-C alleles. Correlated functional status among segregating V segments might be attributable to linkage disequilibrium, but an unknown experimental factor could not be ruled out. In a later genetic analysis, fewer N-insertions in productive TCRs were reported among donors in an Asian-associated ancestry cluster than the approximately 710-donor mean. An earlier analysis of approximately 530 of the donors showed that most TCR beta V segments appeared in productive rearrangements either about 87% or about 30% of the time, which broadly matched IMGT annotations. A few of the identified cytomegalovirus-associated TCR beta chains were confirmed in vitro to be specific for cytomegalovirus antigens. In both the original and validation cohorts, the classifier was reported to diagnose cytomegalovirus status with high specificity and sensitivity. Because the 87-base-pair reads could not distinguish some IMGT-functional V segments, including TRBV6-2 and TRBV6-3, those segments were excluded. In a later analysis, HLA-associated TCR beta chains showed more clonal expansion and lower generation probabilities than non-associated chains that were equally common. In this cohort, only TCR beta chains were sequenced, and detectable features were limited by the absence of alpha or paired-chain data. Across donors, most TCR sequences were observed very rarely, whereas some public TCRs were present in many individuals. The study listed 164 TCR beta chains as associated with cytomegalovirus. In a later analysis, most CMV-associated TCR beta chains were found to appear HLA-restricted, with HLA associations seemingly driven largely by CMV exposure. An association between a missense DCLRE1C variant and V-gene and J-gene trimming of TCR beta chains was found in a later genetic analysis and replicated in an independent cohort. According to a later analysis, parvovirus B19, influenza, CMV and Epstein-Barr virus appeared linked to several top co-occurrence clusters. The authors suggested that the approach could potentially be generalized to other disease states and immunological phenotypes.

The CDR3 contains 17 residues, cysteine and phenylalanine counted. Only CDR3 DNA is held: 51 bases, read in frame from base 1. Based on the germline V gene, the CDR1 and CDR2 sequences are SGDLS and YYNGEE. The germline V end is reduced by 4 bases and the J end by 5 bases; junction bases left unmatched: 8. Concerning this clone itself: This clone's antigen is unknown. Per-base qualities were not stored, and no clone one base away is much larger.

The cohort consisted of some 670 healthy bone marrow donors. Cohort members were all nominally healthy when sampled, although unrecorded immune exposures were likely present. The donor tested CMV seropositive, placing the donor among the roughly 300 seropositive members of the cohort. Every donor gave a peripheral blood sample, and the peripheral blood mononuclear cells from that sample were used for TCR beta sequencing. Genomic DNA was extracted from the blood cell samples with the Qiagen DNeasy Blood Extraction Kit. The library was generated by the immunoSEQ multiplex PCR assay. The multiplex PCR relied on a mix of 60 forward primers for TCR Vbeta segments and 13 reverse primers for TCR Jbeta segments. A multiplex PCR assay on genomic DNA amplified the CDR3 region of rearranged TCR beta genes. The Illumina HiSeq System was used to sequence the amplified TCR beta libraries as 87-base-pair reads. As for the authors' bioinformatics: A later analysis counted 65 million to 90 million unique TCR beta chains across the 550 to 700 repertoires, and 9 million to 14 million of these chains were shared by at least two donors. To remove PCR and sequencing errors, raw reads were error-corrected and collapsed into unique sequences using a nearest-neighbor algorithm that merged closely related sequences. Alignment of CDR3 sequences to IMGT reference sequences was used to assign V, D and J gene segments. Each retained sequence needed at least a six-nucleotide match to both a V gene segment and a J gene segment. Rearrangements were called productive when the CDR3 lacked stop codons and stayed in frame with V and J; all others were non-productive. Following IMGT convention, CDR3 was defined as the stretch from the second conserved V-encoded cysteine to the conserved J-encoded phenylalanine. Sequences without an unambiguous match to a single V gene segment were excluded from the earlier analysis of approximately 600 of the donors. An earlier analysis of 450 to 650 of the donors called V segments functional above 56.7% productive rearrangements and segregating when the between-donor standard deviation exceeded 5%. A statistical classification framework was developed to diagnose cytomegalovirus status using the catalog of TCR beta chain sequences. V and J gene assignment, in a later analysis, came from comparing TCR nucleotide sequences with IMGT/GENE-DB human TR gene sequences. The TCRdist pipeline was used in a later analysis to assign CDR3 sequences and most-parsimonious VDJ recombination scenarios. In a later analysis, each TCR beta chain was defined by its CDR3 amino acid sequence together with its V-gene family, and reads without a unique V-gene family were excluded. As a way to deal with suspected cross-contamination and a sequencing artifact, a later analysis dropped 640 or so nucleotide sequences that were highly shared and had low generation probability. A later analysis calculated a clonal expansion index for each public chain from normalized within-repertoire ranks of inferred template counts. Generation probabilities in a later analysis came from a VDJ recombination model fitted to out-of-frame rearrangements, and those results were checked against IGoR. Hypergeometric tests were used in a later analysis to score TCR-TCR, TCR-HLA and TCR-CMV co-occurrence, with a repertoire-size bias correction applied to the TCR pairs. False discovery rates were estimated in a later analysis by permuting HLA or CMV assignments 20 times. In a later analysis, co-occurring TCRs were grouped using DBSCAN, with TCRdist sequence similarity added in when clustering inside HLA-allele-positive subsets. Repertoires with fewer than 30,000 or more than 120,000 public chains, plus five repertoires with anomalous nucleotide sharing, were excluded from co-occurrence clustering. In its TCRdb copy, this immuneACCESS table keeps in-frame sequences only and misses some clones. Where compared with another copy, unresolved V genes explain less than half of these, and the others have no known cause. V, J and clone size reflect that table, while D and trimming were determined from the DNA. The sample table shows some 160,000 clones, and roughly 84% are seen once. The top ten constitute approximately 2.5% of the sample.

The receptor was isolated from a man aged 30-40 years in good health and CMV-seropositive. Recombination linked TRBV9 to TRBJ2-5, with 16 junctional bases fitting TRBD2. The sequenced material came from PBMCs. The base sequence is TGTGCCAGCAGCCTGGGACTAGCGGGAGGGCCATGGGAGACCCAGTACTTC. Translated, this is CASSLGLAGGPWETQYF.